These T cell receptor beta chains were read from a single sample in a study of T cells in Graves' hyperthyroidism and ophthalmopathy. MiXCR, run by TCRdb on the multiplex PCR reads, gives a single entry per CDR3 protein. Of 200,000 to 250,000 distinct CDR3 sequences in the sample, over 15% were seen once. The sample taken for sequencing was blood. These receptors were collected from a woman aged 18-29 years with Graves' ophthalmopathy. Both conserved end residues are part of each CDR3. D genes are given only for firm matches. A row's size may be missing; if present it is once, few, many or a size class.

v_call,clone_size,d_call,j_call,cdr3_aa,cdr3_nt
TRBV2,many,TRBD2,TRBJ2-1,CASSLRGGYNEQFF,TGTGCCAGCTCTCTGCGGGGGGGCTACAATGAGCAGTTCTTC
TRBV7-9,many,TRBD2,TRBJ2-7,CASSRALAGAYEQYF,TGTGCCAGCAGCCGCGCCCTAGCGGGAGCCTACGAGCAGTACTTC
TRBV2,many,TRBD2,TRBJ2-7,CASSDRGGSSYEQYF,TGTGCCAGCAGTGACCGGGGGGGGAGCTCCTACGAGCAGTACTTC
TRBV12-3/TRBV12-4,few,NA,TRBJ2-3,CASTHGGGADTQYF,TGTGCCAGCACGCACGGGGGAGGCGCAGATACGCAGTATTTT
TRBV4-3,many,TRBD1,TRBJ2-7,CASSQDIVRWDSVYEQYF,TGCGCCAGCAGCCAAGATATCGTCCGTTGGGACAGTGTCTACGAGCAGTACTTC
TRBV11-2,many,NA,TRBJ1-1,CASSLVRNTEAFF,TGTGCCAGCAGCTTAGTCCGGAACACTGAAGCTTTCTTT
TRBV25-1,many,TRBD1,TRBJ1-5,CASSGTGGLHQPQHF,TGTGCCAGCAGTGGGACAGGGGGCTTACATCAGCCCCAGCATTTT
TRBV28,NA,TRBD2,TRBJ2-7,CASSLQSSGRAYGAGEQYF,TGTGCCAGCAGTCTACAATCTAGCGGGAGGGCCTATGGGGCGGGGGAGCAGTACTTC
TRBV28,many,NA,TRBJ1-5,CASRYGNQPQHF,TGTGCCAGCCGCTACGGCAATCAGCCCCAGCATTTT
TRBV7-9,many,TRBD1,TRBJ2-7,CASSPRVTGPTYEQYF,TGTGCCAGCAGCCCGAGGGTGACAGGGCCCACCTACGAGCAGTACTTC
TRBV6-5,NA,TRBD1,TRBJ2-6,CATTTRAGGGAGANVLTF,TGTGCCACCACAACGCGGGCAGGGGGCGGTGCTGGGGCCAACGTCCTGACTTTC
TRBV29-1,many,NA,TRBJ1-1,CSVDKGTEAFF,TGCAGCGTTGACAAGGGCACTGAAGCTTTCTTT
TRBV7-9,many,NA,TRBJ2-3,CASSYTRGAFGASTDTQYF,TGTGCCAGCAGTTACACCCGGGGGGCCTTTGGGGCTAGCACAGATACGCAGTATTTT
TRBV29-1,few,TRBD2,TRBJ2-1,CSVSYPGTSGRRNEQFF,TGCAGCGTCTCCTACCCCGGGACTAGCGGGAGGAGGAATGAGCAGTTCTTC
TRBV6-2/TRBV6-3,NA,NA,TRBJ1-2,CASSGAPLGGYTF,TGTGCCAGCAGTGGGGCCCCCCTGGGTGGCTACACCTTC
TRBV18,many,NA,TRBJ1-2,CASSQGVDGYTF,TGTGCCAGCTCACAGGGCGTAGATGGCTACACCTTC
TRBV11-2,many,TRBD1,TRBJ2-7,CASSPDRGLEQYF,TGTGCCAGCAGCCCTGACAGGGGGCTCGAGCAGTACTTC
TRBV19,many,NA,TRBJ1-2,CASSISTVYNYGYTF,TGTGCCAGTAGTATATCGACAGTGTATAACTATGGCTACACCTTC